The 2 T cell receptor beta chains given below trace back to one sample, sequenced in a study of blood T cell repertoires in COVID-19. Sequenced by immunoSEQ multiplex PCR; TCRdb stores in-frame clones only, minus some. The sample carries fewer than 300,000 clones, around 87% recorded once. The material sequenced was peripheral blood. All receptors come from a woman in her forties or fifties with acute or convalescent COVID-19.

In this sample, this clone turned up a few times. V and J are TRBV18 and TRBJ2-7; possible D gene TRBD1, 6 bases. Germline V gene data show CDR1 as KGHSH and CDR2 as LQKENI. The CDR3 totals 13 residues. Between the trimmed V and J ends, which lost 2 bases and 2 bases, there was a span of 7 bases. CDR3 DNA: TGTGCCAGCTCACCAAGGACAGCCTACGAGCAGTACTTC. Its protein product is CASSPRTAYEQYF.

The chain uses TRBV28 and TRBJ1-1; D call uncertain. Germline V CDR1 and CDR2: MDHEN, SYDVKM. Trimming left V 6 bases short and J 7 bases short, with 9 bases between. This CDR3 is built from 11 residues. This chain's CDR3 is CASRANLEAFF. The DNA of the CDR3 is TGTGCCAGCAGAGCAAATCTTGAAGCTTTCTTT.